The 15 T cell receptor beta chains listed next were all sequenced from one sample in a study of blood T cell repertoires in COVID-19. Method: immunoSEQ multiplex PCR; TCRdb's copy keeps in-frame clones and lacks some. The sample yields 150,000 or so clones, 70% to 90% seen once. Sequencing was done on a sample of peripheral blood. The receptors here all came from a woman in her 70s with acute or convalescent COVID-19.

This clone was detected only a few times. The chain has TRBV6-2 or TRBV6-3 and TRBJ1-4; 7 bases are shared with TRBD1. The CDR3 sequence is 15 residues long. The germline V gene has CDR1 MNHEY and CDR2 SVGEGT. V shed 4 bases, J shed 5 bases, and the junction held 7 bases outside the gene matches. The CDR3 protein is CASSWRDSSNEKLFF. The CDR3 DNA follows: TGTGCCAGCAGTTGGAGGGACAGTTCAAATGAAAAACTGTTTTTT.

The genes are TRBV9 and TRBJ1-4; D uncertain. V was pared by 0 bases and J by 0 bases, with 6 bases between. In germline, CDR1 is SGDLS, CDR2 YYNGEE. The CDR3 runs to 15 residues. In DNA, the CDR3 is TGTGCCAGCAGCGTAGGTCTTGCAACTAATGAAAAACTGTTTTTT. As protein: CASSVGLATNEKLFF.

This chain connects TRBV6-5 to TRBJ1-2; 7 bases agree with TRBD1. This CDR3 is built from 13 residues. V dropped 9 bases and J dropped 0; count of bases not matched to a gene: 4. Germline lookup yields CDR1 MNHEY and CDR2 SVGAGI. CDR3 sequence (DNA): TGTGCCAGTAGCAGGGGGACTAACTATGGCTACACCTTC. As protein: CASSRGTNYGYTF.

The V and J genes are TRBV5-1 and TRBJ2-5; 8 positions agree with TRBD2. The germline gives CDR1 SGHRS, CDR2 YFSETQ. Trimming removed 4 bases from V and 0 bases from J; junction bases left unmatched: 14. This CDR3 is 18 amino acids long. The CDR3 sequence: CASSRSMGIAGNQETQYF. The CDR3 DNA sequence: TGCGCCAGCAGCCGGAGTATGGGTATAGCGGGGAACCAAGAGACCCAGTACTTC.

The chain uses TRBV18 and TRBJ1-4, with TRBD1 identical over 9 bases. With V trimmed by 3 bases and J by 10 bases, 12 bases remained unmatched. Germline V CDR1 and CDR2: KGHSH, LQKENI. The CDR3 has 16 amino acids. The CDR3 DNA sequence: TGTGCCAGCTCACCCGGACGGGGACAGGGTATGGGAAAACTGTTTTTT. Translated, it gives CASSPGRGQGMGKLFF.

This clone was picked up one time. This CDR3 reads CASSSYGDYQETQYF. CDR3 in DNA: TGTGCCAGCAGCTCGTACGGGGATTACCAAGAGACCCAGTACTTC. This chain links TRBV7-2 with TRBJ2-5, with a tentative D call TRBD2 (5 bases). The CDR3 totals 15 residues. V was clipped by 4 bases and J by 0 bases, with 12 bases between them. Germline V lookup: CDR1 SGHTA, CDR2 FQGNSA.

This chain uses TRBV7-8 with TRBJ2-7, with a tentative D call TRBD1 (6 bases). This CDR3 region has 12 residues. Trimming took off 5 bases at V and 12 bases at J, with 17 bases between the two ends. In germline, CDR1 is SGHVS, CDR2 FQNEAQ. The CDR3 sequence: CASSRLEEGGYF. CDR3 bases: TGTGCCAGCAGCCGATTAGAGGAAGGGGGGTACTTC.

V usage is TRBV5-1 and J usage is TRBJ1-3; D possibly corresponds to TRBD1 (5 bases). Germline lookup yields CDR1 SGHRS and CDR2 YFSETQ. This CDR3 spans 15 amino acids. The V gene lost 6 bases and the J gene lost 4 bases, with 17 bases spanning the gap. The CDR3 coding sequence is TGCGCCAGCACGGGACTTGGGGCGTCCGGAAACACCATATATTTT. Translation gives CASTGLGASGNTIYF.

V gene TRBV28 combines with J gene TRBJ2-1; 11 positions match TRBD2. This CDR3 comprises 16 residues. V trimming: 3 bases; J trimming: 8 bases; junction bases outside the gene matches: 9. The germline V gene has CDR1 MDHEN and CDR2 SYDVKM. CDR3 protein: CASSLFLAGGKDEQFF. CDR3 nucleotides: TGTGCCAGCAGTTTGTTCCTAGCGGGGGGTAAGGATGAGCAGTTCTTC.

The CDR3 coding sequence is TGTGCCAGCCGACTGGGACAGGCGAACTATGGCTACACCTTC. Its translation: CASRLGQANYGYTF. The chain recombines TRBV2 with TRBJ1-2, with 8 bases lining up with TRBD1. J gave up 2 bases and V 8 bases, and 7 bases lay outside the gene matches. CDR3 length: 14 residues. Germline CDR1 and CDR2: SNHLY and FYNNEI.

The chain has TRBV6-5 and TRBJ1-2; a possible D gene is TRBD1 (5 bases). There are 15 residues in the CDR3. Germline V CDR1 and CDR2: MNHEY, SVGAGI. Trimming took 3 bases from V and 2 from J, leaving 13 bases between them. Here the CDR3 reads CASSYSWEGNYGYTF. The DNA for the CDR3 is TGTGCCAGCAGTTATTCGTGGGAGGGGAACTATGGCTACACCTTC.

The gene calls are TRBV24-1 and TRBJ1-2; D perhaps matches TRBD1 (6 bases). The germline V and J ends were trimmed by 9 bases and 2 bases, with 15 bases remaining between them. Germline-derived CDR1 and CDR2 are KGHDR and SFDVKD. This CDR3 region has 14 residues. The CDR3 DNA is TGTGCCACCTCGGGGACAACTCAAAACTATGGCTACACCTTC. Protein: CATSGTTQNYGYTF.

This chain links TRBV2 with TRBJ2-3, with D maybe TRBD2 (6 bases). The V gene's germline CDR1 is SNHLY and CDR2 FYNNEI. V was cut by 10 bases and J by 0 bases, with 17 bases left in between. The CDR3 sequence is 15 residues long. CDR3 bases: TGTGCCACCCGAACGGGCGGGGCTAGCACAGATACGCAGTATTTT. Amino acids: CATRTGGASTDTQYF.

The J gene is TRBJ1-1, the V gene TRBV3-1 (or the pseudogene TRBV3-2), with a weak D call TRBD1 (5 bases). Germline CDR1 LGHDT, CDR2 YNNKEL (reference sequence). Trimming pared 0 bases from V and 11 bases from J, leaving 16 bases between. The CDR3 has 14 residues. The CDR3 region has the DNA TGTGCCAGCAGCCAAGAGGGGGGGACCGGTTCGGCTTTCTTT. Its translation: CASSQEGGTGSAFF.

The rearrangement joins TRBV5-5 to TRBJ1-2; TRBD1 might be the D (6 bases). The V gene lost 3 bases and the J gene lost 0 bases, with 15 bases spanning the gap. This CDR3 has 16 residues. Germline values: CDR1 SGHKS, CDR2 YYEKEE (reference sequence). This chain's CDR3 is CASSSWTEPANYGYTF. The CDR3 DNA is TGTGCCAGCAGCTCGTGGACAGAGCCCGCTAACTATGGCTACACCTTC. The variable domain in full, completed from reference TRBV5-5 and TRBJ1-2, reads DAGVTQSPTHLIKTRGQQVTLRCSPISGHKSVSWYQQVLGQGPQFIFQYYEKEERGRGNFPDRFSARQFPNYSSELNVNALLLGDSALYLCASSSWTEPANYGYTFGSGTRLTVV.